The clone carrying this T cell receptor beta chain was recorded once. These data are taken from a study of T cells in Graves' hyperthyroidism and ophthalmopathy. The CDR3 regions of TCR beta were amplified from RNA transcripts. A first-round RT-PCR of the TCR CDR3 used the HTBI primer set. In TCRdb, the multiplex PCR reads were re-called with MiXCR into one record per CDR3 protein. The sample has over 250,000 distinct CDR3 sequences, 25% to 30% seen once; the top ten hold approximately 25%. A roughly 9.1 ml volume of fresh peripheral blood provided the PBMCs. The CDR3 consists of 13 residues. Germline V gene sequence: CDR1 SGHTA, CDR2 FQGNSA. Trimming took 5 bases from V and 5 from J, leaving 12 bases between them.

The sample consisted of blood. This clonotype was obtained from a man in his forties with Graves' hyperthyroidism that later progressed to Graves' ophthalmopathy. The rearrangement uses TRBV7-2 and TRBJ2-5; D is undetermined. This chain's CDR3 is CASSPNYLETQYF. The CDR3 region has the DNA TGTGCCAGCAGCCCTAACTACCTGGAGACCCAGTACTTC.